These T cell receptor beta chains were read from a single sample in a study of CD8 T cells in Susac syndrome. TCRdb reprocessed the immunoSEQ multiplex PCR reads via MiXCR and lists one record per CDR3 protein. There are about 120,000 distinct CDR3 sequences in the sample; approximately 94% occur only once, and around 0.12% lies in the top ten. Input material: CD4+ T cells from PBMCs. The receptors here all came from a human donor with multiple sclerosis. Each CDR3 is given with its conserved first and last residue. D genes are given only for firm matches. Size tells how often a clone was seen (once, few, many) or the class of an expanded clone, and some rows leave it out.

TRBJ2-3,NA,TRBV11-1,TRBD2,CASSHPWGGGARAGTDTQYF,TGTGCCAGCAGCCACCCATGGGGCGGGGGGGCCCGAGCTGGCACAGATACGCAGTATTTT
TRBJ2-2,NA,TRBV6-5,TRBD2,CASSYLQTSGRAWELFF,TGTGCCAGCAGTTACCTTCAGACTAGCGGGAGGGCCTGGGAGCTGTTTTTT
TRBJ1-5,NA,TRBV5-1,TRBD1,CASSLQGEGNQPQHF,TGCGCCAGCAGCTTGCAGGGGGAGGGCAATCAGCCCCAGCATTTT
TRBJ2-5,NA,TRBV7-7,NA,CASSILYQETQYF,TGTGCTAGCAGCATTTTGTACCAAGAGACCCAGTACTTC
TRBJ1-5,NA,TRBV30,TRBD1,CAWSTRGGGNQPQHF,TGTGCCTGGAGTACCAGGGGGGGCGGCAATCAGCCCCAGCATTTT
TRBJ1-1,NA,TRBV30,NA,CAWSDRGVGARLLRGAFF,TGTGCCTGGAGTGATCGAGGGGTGGGGGCTCGGTTACTACGGGGAGCTTTCTTT
TRBJ2-2,NA,TRBV19,NA,CASRTAGNTGELFF,TGTGCCAGTAGGACCGCGGGGAACACCGGGGAGCTGTTTTTT
TRBJ2-5,once,TRBV6-5,NA,CASSYSIRAQYF,TGTGCCAGCAGTTACTCGATTAGGGCCCAGTACTTC
TRBJ2-4,once,TRBV12-3/TRBV12-4,NA,CASSPSSMGNIQYF,TGTGCCAGCAGCCCCAGCTCCATGGGAAACATTCAGTACTTC
TRBJ2-7,NA,TRBV27,NA,CASSLRLGSAGALYEQYF,TGTGCCAGCAGTTTGCGGTTGGGCTCCGCGGGGGCCCTCTACGAGCAGTACTTC
TRBJ2-7,NA,TRBV15,TRBD1,CATSPTGVSYEQYF,TGTGCCACCAGCCCTACAGGGGTTTCCTACGAGCAGTACTTC
TRBJ1-3,NA,TRBV29-1,NA,CSAAGVVGNTIYF,TGCAGCGCTGCAGGGGTCGTCGGAAACACCATATATTTT
TRBJ2-5,NA,TRBV6-2/TRBV6-3,NA,CASKGGGETQYF,TGTGCCAGCAAGGGGGGCGGAGAGACCCAGTACTTC
TRBJ1-2,NA,TRBV5-1,NA,CASSWGRGGYTF,TGCGCCAGCAGCTGGGGGCGAGGGGGCTACACCTTC
TRBJ1-6,NA,TRBV5-1,TRBD1,CASGQGIEASPLHF,TGCGCCAGCGGACAGGGGATTGAGGCGTCACCCCTCCACTTT
TRBJ2-6,once,TRBV28,NA,CASAIPGANVLTF,TGTGCCAGCGCGATACCTGGGGCCAACGTCCTGACTTTC
TRBJ2-6,once,TRBV27,TRBD1,CASLPPGGQPGANVLTF,TGTGCCAGCCTCCCCCCAGGGGGTCAACCTGGGGCCAACGTCCTGACTTTC
TRBJ1-1,few,TRBV5-4,TRBD1,CASSLQGPNTEAFF,TGTGCCAGCAGCTTACAGGGGCCGAACACTGAAGCTTTCTTT
TRBJ2-1,NA,TRBV30,TRBD2,CAWTSHTDREGRDEQFF,TGTGCCTGGACTTCACACACCGACAGAGAGGGGAGGGATGAGCAGTTCTTC
TRBJ2-6,once,TRBV6-1,NA,CASSEDRGAGANVLTF,TGTGCCAGCAGTGAAGATCGCGGGGCTGGGGCCAACGTCCTGACTTTC